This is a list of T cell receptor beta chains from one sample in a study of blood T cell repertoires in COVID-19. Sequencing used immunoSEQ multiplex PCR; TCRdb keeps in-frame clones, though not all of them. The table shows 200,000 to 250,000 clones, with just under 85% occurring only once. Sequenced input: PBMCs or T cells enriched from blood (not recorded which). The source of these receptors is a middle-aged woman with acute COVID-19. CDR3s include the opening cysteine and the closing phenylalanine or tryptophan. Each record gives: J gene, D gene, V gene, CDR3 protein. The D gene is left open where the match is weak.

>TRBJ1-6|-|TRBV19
CASQGGSSYNSPLHF
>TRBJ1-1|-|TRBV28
CASRPPTGLNTEAFF
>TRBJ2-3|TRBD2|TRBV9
CASSVAKRGGRGTDTQYF
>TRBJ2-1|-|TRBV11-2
CASGSGTGVDNEQFF
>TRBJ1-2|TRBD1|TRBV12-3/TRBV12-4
CASSSQGSRGYTF
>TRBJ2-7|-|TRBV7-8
CASSSSSSYEQYF
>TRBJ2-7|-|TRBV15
CATSRHQAPEQYF
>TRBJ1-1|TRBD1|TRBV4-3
CASSQGTGGWTEAFF
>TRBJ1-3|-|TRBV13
CASSPFKGAGNTIYF
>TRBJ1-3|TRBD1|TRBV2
CASSKDRRSSGNTIYF
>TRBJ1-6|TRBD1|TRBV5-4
CASSTRDRNSPLHF
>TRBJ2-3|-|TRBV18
CASSPSAADTQYF
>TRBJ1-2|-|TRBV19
CASSIATANGYTF
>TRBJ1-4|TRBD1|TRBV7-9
CASSFGTDEKLFF
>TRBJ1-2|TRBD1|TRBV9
CASSPGTGIAYGYTF
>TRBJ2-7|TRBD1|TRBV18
CASSPKRTGDSYEQYF
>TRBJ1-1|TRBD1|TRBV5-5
CASNFIQGVVTEAFF
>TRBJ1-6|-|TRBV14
CASSQDEGPGPSGSPLHF